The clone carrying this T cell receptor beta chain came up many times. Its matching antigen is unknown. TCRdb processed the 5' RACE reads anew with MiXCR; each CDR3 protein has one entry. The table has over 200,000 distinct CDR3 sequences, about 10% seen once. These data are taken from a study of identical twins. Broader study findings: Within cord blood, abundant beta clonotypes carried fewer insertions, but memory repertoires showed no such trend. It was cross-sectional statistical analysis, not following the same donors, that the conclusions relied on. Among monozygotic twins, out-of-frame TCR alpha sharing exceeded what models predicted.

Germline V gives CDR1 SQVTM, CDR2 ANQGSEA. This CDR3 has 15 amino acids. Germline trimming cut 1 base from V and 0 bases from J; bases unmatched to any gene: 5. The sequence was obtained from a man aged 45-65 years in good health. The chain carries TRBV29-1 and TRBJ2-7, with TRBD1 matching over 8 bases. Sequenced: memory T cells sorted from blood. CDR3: CSVEAGGLNSYEQYF. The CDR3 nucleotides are TGCAGCGTTGAAGCAGGGGGCCTTAACTCCTACGAGCAGTACTTC.